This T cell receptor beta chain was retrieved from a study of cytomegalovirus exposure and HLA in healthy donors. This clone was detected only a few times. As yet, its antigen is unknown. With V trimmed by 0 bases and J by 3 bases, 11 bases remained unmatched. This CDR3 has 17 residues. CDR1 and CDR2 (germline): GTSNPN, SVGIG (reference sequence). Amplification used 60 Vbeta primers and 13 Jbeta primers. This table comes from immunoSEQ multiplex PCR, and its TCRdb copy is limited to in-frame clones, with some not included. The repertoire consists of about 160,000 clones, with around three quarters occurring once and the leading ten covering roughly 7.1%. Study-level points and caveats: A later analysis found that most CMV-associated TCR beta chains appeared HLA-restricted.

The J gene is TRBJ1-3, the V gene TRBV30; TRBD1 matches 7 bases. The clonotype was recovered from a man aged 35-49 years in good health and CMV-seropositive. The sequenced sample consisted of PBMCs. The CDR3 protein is CAWSVGSTGVGGNTIYF. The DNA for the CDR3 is TGTGCCTGGAGTGTCGGTTCCACAGGGGTTGGTGGAAACACCATATATTTT.